This T cell receptor (beta chain) appears in the sequencing data of a study of cytomegalovirus exposure and HLA in healthy donors. Study overall: Genotyping showed around 80% of 398 donors falling in the Caucasian-associated ancestry cluster. General study findings and limits: Three of the chains that were CMV-associated were confirmed in vitro to be specific for CMV antigens.

Germline V gene sequence: CDR1 SGHDT, CDR2 YYEEEE. Trimming removed 2 bases from V and 2 bases from J; junction bases left unmatched: 5. The CDR3 totals 15 residues. PCR employed 60 Vbeta and 13 Jbeta primers. As handled by the study authors: A later analysis counted 65 million to 80 million unique TCR beta chains, around 10 million shared. The method was immunoSEQ multiplex PCR; TCRdb's version includes in-frame clones alone and lacks a portion of them. D and trimming come from the DNA, and the V and J calls and clone size come from that table. The table includes about 180,000 clones, 80% detected once. Remarks on this clone: The antigen is unknown.

The source material was PBMCs. This clonotype was sampled from a man in his forties in good health and CMV-seronegative. The rearrangement uses TRBV5-6 and TRBJ2-7, with 9 bases identical to TRBD2. CDR3: CASSLAGGTAYEQYF. CDR3 bases: TGTGCCAGCAGCTTAGCGGGGGGTACCGCCTACGAGCAGTACTTC.